The rows below give T cell receptor beta chains drawn from one sample of a study of a mutant IDH1 vaccine in newly diagnosed glioma. These receptors' antigens are unknown. TCRdb's copy holds only in-frame clones and misses some; the assay was immunoSEQ multiplex PCR. The sample includes approximately 50,000 clones, 87% of them seen just once. Material: PBMCs, obtained from a glioma patient whose treatment included an IDH1 peptide vaccine. Every receptor here comes from a man aged 40-50 years with glioma. Both conserved end residues are trimmed from each CDR3. Each record gives: CDR3 protein, V gene, J gene.

CDR3 protein: ASSSGLAVSTDTQY
V gene: TRBV11-3
J gene: TRBJ2-3

CDR3 protein: ASSLSGLEQY
V gene: TRBV11-2
J gene: TRBJ2-7

CDR3 protein: ASSETYRVPEAF
V gene: TRBV2
J gene: TRBJ1-1

CDR3 protein: ASSGGTSGREQY
V gene: TRBV5-8
J gene: TRBJ2-7

CDR3 protein: ASSPLPDTQY
V gene: TRBV7-9
J gene: TRBJ2-3

CDR3 protein: ATLTPYEQY
V gene: TRBV28
J gene: TRBJ2-7

CDR3 protein: ASRRGLAGSTDTQY
V gene: TRBV9
J gene: TRBJ2-3

CDR3 protein: ASTFGFAGVSDTQY
V gene: TRBV19
J gene: TRBJ2-3

CDR3 protein: ASSPRVGPYEQY
V gene: TRBV4-1
J gene: TRBJ2-7

CDR3 protein: ASSLATYGGRTNEKLF
V gene: TRBV5-5
J gene: TRBJ1-4

CDR3 protein: SARATNEQF
V gene: TRBV20-1
J gene: TRBJ2-1

CDR3 protein: ARKPRDRGLSGRYEQY
V gene: TRBV23-1
J gene: TRBJ2-7

CDR3 protein: ASSQSSGLEQY
V gene: TRBV7-7
J gene: TRBJ2-7

CDR3 protein: ASSPTGTVAF
V gene: TRBV19
J gene: TRBJ1-1

CDR3 protein: ASSLPKPYEQY
V gene: TRBV7-2
J gene: TRBJ2-7

CDR3 protein: ASSYVVAGSYNEQF
V gene: TRBV6-6
J gene: TRBJ2-1